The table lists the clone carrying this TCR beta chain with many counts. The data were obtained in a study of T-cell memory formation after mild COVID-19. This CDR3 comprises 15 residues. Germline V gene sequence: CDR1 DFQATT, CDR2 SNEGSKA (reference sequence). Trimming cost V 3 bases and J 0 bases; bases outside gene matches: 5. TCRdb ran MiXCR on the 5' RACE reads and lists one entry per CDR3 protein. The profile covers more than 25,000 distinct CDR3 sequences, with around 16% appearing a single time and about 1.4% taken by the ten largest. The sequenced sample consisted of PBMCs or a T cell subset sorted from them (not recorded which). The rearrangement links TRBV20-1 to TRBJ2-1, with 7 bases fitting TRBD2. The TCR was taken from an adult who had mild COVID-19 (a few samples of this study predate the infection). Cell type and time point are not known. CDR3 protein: CSASRGGSSYNEQFF. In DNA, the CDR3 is TGCAGTGCTAGTAGGGGAGGGAGCTCCTACAATGAGCAGTTCTTC.